Shown below are 22 T cell receptor gamma chains from a single sample sequenced in a study of intestinal T cells in coeliac disease. For each case, the template was genomic DNA from ten roughly 5-µm formalin-fixed paraffin-embedded scrolls. Using about 0.2 ug of biopsy DNA, TRG was amplified with LymphoTrack primers. TCRdb reanalysed the multiplex PCR reads with CATT. The sample holds 1,500 to 2,000 gamma-chain clones, roughly 53% seen once. Material: a duodenal biopsy. The receptor source for this set is a human donor with celiac disease.

The sample holds a few counts of this clone. The same CDR3 arises from other DNA sequences in this sample as well. This chain joins TRGV2 and TRGJP1. Germline CDR1 EGSNGY, CDR2 YDSYNSKV. Losses at the gene ends were 10 bases for V and 8 bases for J; bases not matched to a gene: 4. There are 10 residues in the CDR3. CDR3 sequence reads: CATFGWFKIF. In nucleotides, the CDR3 is TGTGCCACTTTCGGTTGGTTCAAGATATTT.

As concerns this clone: It may be a read error: a sequence one base away is much more abundant. This chain links TRGV11 with TRGJP1. TRGV11 falls under the ORF class, with uncertain function. The CDR3 consists of 15 residues. In nucleotides, the CDR3 is TGTGCCTGCTGGATTAGGCGGGCCACTGGTTGGCTCAAGATATTT. Translated: CACWIRRATGWLKIF.

The V gene is TRGV3, the J gene TRGJP2. Germline CDR1 is VTNTFY and CDR2 is YDVSTARD (reference sequence). V dropped 3 bases and J dropped 8; count of bases not matched to a gene: 9. The CDR3 is 14 amino acids. The CDR3 region is CATWDGPGDWIKTF. DNA of the CDR3: TGTGCCACCTGGGACGGGCCGGGGGATTGGATCAAGACGTTT.

The rearrangement joins TRGV3 to TRGJ1 or TRGJ2. In germline, CDR1 is VTNTFY, CDR2 YDVSTARD (reference sequence). Unmatched junction bases numbered 4, after V lost 0 bases and J lost 11 bases. This CDR3 spans 11 amino acids. The CDR3 region has the DNA TGTGCCACCTGGGACAGGCCAGAGAAACTCTTT. It encodes CATWDRPEKLF.

By share, this clone ranks as large. This sequence joins TRGV2 and TRGJ1 or TRGJ2. J lost 3 bases, V lost 2 bases, and 7 bases had no gene match. CDR1 and CDR2 from the germline V gene are EGSNGY and YDSYNSKV. The CDR3 consists of 14 residues. CDR3 loop: CATWDAPGYYKKLF. The CDR3, as DNA: TGTGCCACCTGGGACGCCCCGGGTTATTATAAGAAACTCTTT.

This clone is labeled as large. The gene calls are TRGV10 and TRGJ1 or TRGJ2. TRGV10 is an ORF, and what it does is uncertain. The CDR3 consists of 11 residues. The V segment lost 8 bases and the J segment 7 bases; nucleotides outside the gene matches: 6. CDR3 loop: CAAWGGYKKLF. As DNA, the CDR3 is TGTGCTGCGTGGGGTGGATATAAGAAACTCTTT.

Regarding this clone: One end of the junction varies from germline; a read error may be responsible. The chain carries TRGV9 and TRGJ1 or TRGJ2. The CDR3 is made up of 14 amino acids. The V gene's germline CDR1 is GITISATS and CDR2 ISYDGTV (reference sequence). The DNA for the CDR3 is TGTGCCCTGTGGGAGGTGCCGGATTATTATAAGAAACTCTTT. This sequence encodes CALWEVPDYYKKLF.

The chain carries TRGV8 and TRGJ1 or TRGJ2. Germline V gene sequence: CDR1 VENAVY, CDR2 YDSYNSRV. CDR3 length: 14 residues. V dropped 4 bases and J dropped 3; count of bases not matched to a gene: 9. CDR3 coding DNA: TGTGCCACCTGGGACTGGGGACCTTATTATAAGAAACTCTTT. Its protein product is CATWDWGPYYKKLF.

This clone is large in the sample. The J gene is TRGJP1, the V gene TRGV2. The CDR3 runs 18 residues. Unmatched junction bases numbered 13, after V lost 0 bases and J lost 3 bases. Germline V gene data show CDR1 as EGSNGY and CDR2 as YDSYNSKV. This chain's CDR3 is CATWDGPVGPSTGWFKIF. The CDR3, as DNA: TGTGCCACCTGGGACGGGCCTGTCGGCCCCTCCACTGGTTGGTTCAAGATATTT.

This clone was seen once. Other DNA sequences within the sample encode an identical CDR3. The rearrangement joins TRGV8 to TRGJP2. The CDR3 has 14 amino acids. J gave up 2 bases and V 7 bases, and 7 bases lay outside the gene matches. Germline V gene data show CDR1 as VENAVY and CDR2 as YDSYNSRV. The CDR3 region is CATCIYSSDWIKTF. The CDR3 nucleotides are TGTGCCACCTGCATTTACAGTAGTGATTGGATCAAGACGTTT.

Written as DNA, the CDR3 is TGTGCTGCGGTGGATTCCGGTTCCCCGTTCGGAGTATATACCACTGGTTGGTTCAAGATATTT. This translates into CAAVDSGSPFGVYTTGWFKIF. V gene TRGV10 combines with J gene TRGJP1. TRGV10 is marked as an open reading frame, function uncertain. The CDR3 is 21 residues long. V shed 11 bases, J shed 0 bases, and the junction held 28 bases outside the gene matches.

This clone was seen a single time. Other DNA sequences in this sample translate to the same CDR3. V gene TRGV2 combines with J gene TRGJP1. Germline V gene sequence: CDR1 EGSNGY, CDR2 YDSYNSKV. CDR3 length equals 17 residues. With V trimmed by 0 bases and J by 8 bases, 15 bases remained unmatched. The CDR3 DNA reads TGTGCCACCTGGGACGGGCCTTGGAAAATCACCGGTTGGTTCAAGATATTT. It codes for CATWDGPWKITGWFKIF.

As to this clone: TCRdb's protein sequence differs at residue 4 from the translated DNA; the protein presented here follows the DNA. The chain combines TRGV10 with TRGJ1 or TRGJ2. TRGV10 is flagged as an ORF with uncertain function. This CDR3 comprises 13 residues. With 11 bases clipped from V and 7 bases from J, the junction kept 15 bases outside the gene matches. DNA for the CDR3: TGTGCTGCGCGGGACTTGGGGGGATATAAGAAACTCTTT. Translation: CAARDLGGYKKLF.

On this clone itself: Germline is not matched at one junction end, which may reflect a read error. The chain uses TRGV2 and TRGJP1. CDR3 size: 14 residues. Germline CDR1 reads EGSNGY; CDR2 reads YDSYNSKV. CDR3 in amino acids: CAAWDGPPGWFKIF. DNA for the CDR3: TGTGCCGCCTGGGACGGGCCCCCTGGTTGGTTCAAGATATTT.

In regard to this clone: A much larger clone lies one base from this, so it may be a read error. J is TRGJP1 and V is TRGV10. TRGV10 is an ORF, with its function uncertain. This CDR3 has 14 amino acids. Trimming cost V 11 bases and J 2 bases; bases outside gene matches: 9. The CDR3 loop is CAARDRTTGWFKIF. The CDR3 nucleotides read TGTGCTGCGCGGGATCGCACCACTGGTTGGTTCAAGATATTT.

Worth noting for this clone: One base away lies a much larger clone, so this may be a sequencing read error. The sample contains more than one DNA sequence encoding this CDR3. The rearrangement uses TRGV2 and TRGJP2. The CDR3 length is 17 residues. Germline values: CDR1 EGSNGY, CDR2 YDSYNSKV. The CDR3 coding sequence is TGCGCCACCTGGGACGGGCCTGGGGAAGGTAGTGATTGGATCAAGACGTTT. Translating it yields CATWDGPGEGSDWIKTF.

This clone is labeled as large. The chain employs TRGV2 and TRGJ1 or TRGJ2. From germline, CDR1 is EGSNGY and CDR2 YDSYNSKV. V was clipped by 2 bases and J by 3 bases; unmatched bases: 4. The CDR3 is 13 amino acids. CDR3 residues: CATWDVSYYKKLF. CDR3 nucleotides: TGTGCCACCTGGGACGTATCTTATTATAAGAAACTCTTT.

The table lists this clone with a few counts. The gene calls are TRGV10 and TRGJP1. TRGV10 falls under the ORF class, with uncertain function. The J segment lost 11 bases and the V segment lost 9 bases, leaving 7 bases of the junction unmatched. CDR3 length: 11 residues. The CDR3 loop is CAACQWWFKIF. Written as DNA, the CDR3 is TGTGCTGCGTGCCAATGGTGGTTCAAGATATTT.

The V call is TRGV2, the J call TRGJP2. The CDR3 extends over 15 amino acids. The germline CDR1 and CDR2 sequences are EGSNGY and YDSYNSKV. The CDR3 reads CALDGDHSSDWIKTF. DNA of the CDR3: TGTGCACTGGACGGGGATCATAGTAGTGATTGGATCAAGACGTTT.

Sample share makes this clone large. The rearrangement joins TRGV9 to TRGJP1. The trim removed 9 bases at V and 0 bases at J, leaving 4 bases unmatched. This CDR3 region has 13 residues. CDR1 and CDR2 (germline): GITISATS, ISYDGTV (reference sequence). CDR3 amino acids: CALLHTTGWFKIF. The CDR3 bases are TGTGCCTTGCTACATACCACTGGTTGGTTCAAGATATTT.

This chain links TRGV8 with TRGJ1 or TRGJ2. This CDR3 region has 15 residues. Germline V gene lookup returns CDR1 VENAVY and CDR2 YDSYNSRV. V was clipped by 5 bases and J by 2 bases; unmatched bases: 12. CDR3 protein: CATWGTRIDYYKKLF. For the CDR3, the DNA is TGTGCCACCTGGGGTACACGAATTGATTATTATAAGAAACTCTTT.

About this clone: Since a much larger clone is just one base distant, this may be a read error. The V call is TRGV8, the J call TRGJP2. CDR3 length: 14 residues. Germline lookup yields CDR1 VENAVY and CDR2 YDSYNSRV. CDR3 DNA: TGTGCCACCTGGGATAGAAGTAATGATTGGATCAAGACGTTT. It specifies CATWDRSNDWIKTF.